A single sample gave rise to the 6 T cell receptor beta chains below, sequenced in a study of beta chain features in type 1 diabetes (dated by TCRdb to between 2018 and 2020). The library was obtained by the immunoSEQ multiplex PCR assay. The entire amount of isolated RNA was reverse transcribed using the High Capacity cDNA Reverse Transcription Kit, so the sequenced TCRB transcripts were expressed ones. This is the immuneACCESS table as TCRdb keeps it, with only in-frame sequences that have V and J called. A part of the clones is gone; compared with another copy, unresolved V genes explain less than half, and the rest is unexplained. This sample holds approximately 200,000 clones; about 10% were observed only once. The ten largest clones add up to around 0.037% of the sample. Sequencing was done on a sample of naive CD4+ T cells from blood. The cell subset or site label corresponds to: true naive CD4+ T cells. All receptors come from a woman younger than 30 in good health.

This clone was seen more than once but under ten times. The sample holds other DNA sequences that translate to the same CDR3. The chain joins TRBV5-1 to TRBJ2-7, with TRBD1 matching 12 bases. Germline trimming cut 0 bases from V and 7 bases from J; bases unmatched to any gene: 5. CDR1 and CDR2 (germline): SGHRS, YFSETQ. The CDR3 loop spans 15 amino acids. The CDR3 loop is CASSLGGQGAREQYF. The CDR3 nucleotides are TGCGCCAGCAGCTTGGGGGGACAGGGGGCGCGGGAGCAGTACTTC.

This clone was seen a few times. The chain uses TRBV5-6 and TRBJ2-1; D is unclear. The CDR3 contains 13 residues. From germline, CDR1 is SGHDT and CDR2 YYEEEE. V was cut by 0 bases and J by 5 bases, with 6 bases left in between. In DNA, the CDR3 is TGTGCCAGCAGCTTGGCCTATAACAATGAGCAGTTCTTC. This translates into CASSLAYNNEQFF.

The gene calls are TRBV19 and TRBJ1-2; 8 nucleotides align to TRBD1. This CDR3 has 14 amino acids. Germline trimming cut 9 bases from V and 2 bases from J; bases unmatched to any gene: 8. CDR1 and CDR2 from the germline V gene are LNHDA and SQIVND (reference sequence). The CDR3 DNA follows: TGTGCCAGCAGCAGGGGGCGCGGAAACTATGGCTACACCTTC. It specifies CASSRGRGNYGYTF.

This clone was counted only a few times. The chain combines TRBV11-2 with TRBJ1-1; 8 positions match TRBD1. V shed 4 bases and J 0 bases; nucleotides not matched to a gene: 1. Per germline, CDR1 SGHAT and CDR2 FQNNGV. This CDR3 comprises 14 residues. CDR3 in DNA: TGTGCCAGCAGCTCGGACAGGGTGAACACTGAAGCTTTCTTT. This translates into CASSSDRVNTEAFF.

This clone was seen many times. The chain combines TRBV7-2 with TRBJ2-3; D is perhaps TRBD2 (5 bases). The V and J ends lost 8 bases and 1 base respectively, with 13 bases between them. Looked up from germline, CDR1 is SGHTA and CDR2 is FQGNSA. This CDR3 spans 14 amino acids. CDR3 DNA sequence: TGTGCCAGCTTTATAGTCGGGGGCACAGATACGCAGTATTTT. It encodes CASFIVGGTDTQYF.

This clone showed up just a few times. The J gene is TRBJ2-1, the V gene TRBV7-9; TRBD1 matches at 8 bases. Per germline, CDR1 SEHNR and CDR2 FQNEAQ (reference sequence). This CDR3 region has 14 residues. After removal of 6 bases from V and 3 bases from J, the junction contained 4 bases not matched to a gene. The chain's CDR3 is CASSTGQVYNEQFF. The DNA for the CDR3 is TGTGCCAGCAGTACGGGACAGGTCTACAATGAGCAGTTCTTC.